This T cell receptor (beta chain) emerged from a study of cytomegalovirus exposure and HLA in healthy donors. Background on the study: The approximately 120 validation repertoires were reported in a later analysis to have been generated on the same platform as the roughly 670 first-cohort repertoires. Whole-study results and caveats: Cytomegalovirus status was reportedly diagnosed by the classifier with high specificity and sensitivity. Cytomegalovirus association was assigned to around 150 TCR beta chains.

V was pared by 4 bases and J by 1 base, with 14 bases between. The CDR3 spans 15 residues. Germline assignment: CDR1 SGHRS and CDR2 YFSETQ. Produced via immunoSEQ multiplex PCR; TCRdb's table is partial and in-frame only. The table includes 200,000 to 250,000 clones, less than 90% detected once. This clone was detected only once. What it binds is not known. Separate from the roughly 720-subject first cohort, the roughly 120-subject validation cohort was the one that the donors belonged to. The V and J genes are TRBV5-1 and TRBJ1-1; weak D call: TRBD1 (6 bases). The sample consisted of PBMCs. The receptor comes from a young woman in good health and CMV-seronegative. CDR3 in amino acids: CASSLRDMPNTEAFF. CDR3 DNA: TGCGCCAGCAGCCTGAGGGACATGCCGAACACTGAAGCTTTCTTT.